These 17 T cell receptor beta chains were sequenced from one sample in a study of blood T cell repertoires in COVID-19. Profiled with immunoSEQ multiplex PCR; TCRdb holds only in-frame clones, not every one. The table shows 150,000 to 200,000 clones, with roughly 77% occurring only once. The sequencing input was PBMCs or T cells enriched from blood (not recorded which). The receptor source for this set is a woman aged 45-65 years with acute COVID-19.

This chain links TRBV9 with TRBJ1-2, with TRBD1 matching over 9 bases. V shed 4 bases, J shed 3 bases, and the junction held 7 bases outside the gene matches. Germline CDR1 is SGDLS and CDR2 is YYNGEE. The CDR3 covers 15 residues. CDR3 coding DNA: TGTGCCAGCAGCTTCGACACAGGGGGCGACTATGGCTACACCTTC. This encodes CASSFDTGGDYGYTF.

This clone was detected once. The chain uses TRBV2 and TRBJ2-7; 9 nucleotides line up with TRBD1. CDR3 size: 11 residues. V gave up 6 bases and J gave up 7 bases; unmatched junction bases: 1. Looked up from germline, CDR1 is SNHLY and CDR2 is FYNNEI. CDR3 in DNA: TGTGCCAGCAGGGACAGGGGAGAGCAGTACGTC. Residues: CASRDRGEQYV.

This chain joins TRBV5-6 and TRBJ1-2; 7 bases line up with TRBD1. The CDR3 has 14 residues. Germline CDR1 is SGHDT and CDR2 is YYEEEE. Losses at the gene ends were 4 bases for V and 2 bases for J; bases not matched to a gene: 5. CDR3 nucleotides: TGTGCCAGCAGCGCCAGGGGGGCGAACTATGGCTACACCTTC. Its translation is CASSARGANYGYTF.

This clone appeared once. The CDR3: CASSPGNYEQYV. CDR3 bases: TGTGCCAGCAGCCCCGGGAACTACGAGCAGTACGTC. The chain recombines TRBV7-9 with TRBJ2-7; weak D call: TRBD2 (5 bases). Germline CDR1 and CDR2: SEHNR and FQNEAQ (reference sequence). Trimming removed 5 bases at V and 3 bases at J, with 8 bases between. The CDR3 consists of 12 residues.

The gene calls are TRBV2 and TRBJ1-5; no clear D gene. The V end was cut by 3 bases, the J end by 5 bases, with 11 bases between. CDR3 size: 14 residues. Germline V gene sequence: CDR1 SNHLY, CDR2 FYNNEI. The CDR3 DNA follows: TGTGCCAGCAGTGACGTGTCTGGCTATCAGCCCCAGCATTTT. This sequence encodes CASSDVSGYQPQHF.

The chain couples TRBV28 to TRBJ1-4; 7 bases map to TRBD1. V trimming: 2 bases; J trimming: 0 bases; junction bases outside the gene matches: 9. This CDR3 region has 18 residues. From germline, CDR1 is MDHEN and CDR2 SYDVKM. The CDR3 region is CASSLPNYRGATNEKLFF. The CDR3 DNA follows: TGTGCCAGCAGTTTACCTAACTACAGGGGTGCAACTAATGAAAAACTGTTTTTT.

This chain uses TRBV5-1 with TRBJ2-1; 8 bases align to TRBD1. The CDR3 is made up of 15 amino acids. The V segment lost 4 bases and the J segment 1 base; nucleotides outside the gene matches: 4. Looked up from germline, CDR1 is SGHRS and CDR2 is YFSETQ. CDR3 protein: CASSPRTGSYNEQFF. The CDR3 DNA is TGCGCCAGCAGCCCCCGGACAGGGTCCTACAATGAGCAGTTCTTC. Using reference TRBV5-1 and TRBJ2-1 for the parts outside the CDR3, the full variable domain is KAGVTQTPRYLIKTRGQQVTLSCSPISGHRSVSWYQQTPGQGLQFLFEYFSETQRNKGNFPGRFSGRQFSNSRSEMNVSTLELGDSALYLCASSPRTGSYNEQFFGPGTRLTVL.

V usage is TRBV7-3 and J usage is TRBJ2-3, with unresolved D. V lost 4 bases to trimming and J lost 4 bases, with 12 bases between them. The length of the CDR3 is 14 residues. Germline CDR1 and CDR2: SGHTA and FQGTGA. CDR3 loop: CASSSSRPADTQYF. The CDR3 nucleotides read TGTGCCAGCAGCTCCTCGAGGCCCGCAGATACGCAGTATTTT.

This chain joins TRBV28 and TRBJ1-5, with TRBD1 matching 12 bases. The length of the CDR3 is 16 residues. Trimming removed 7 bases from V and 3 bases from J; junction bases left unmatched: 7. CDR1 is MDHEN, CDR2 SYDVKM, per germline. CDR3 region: CASNPGTGGLNQPQHF. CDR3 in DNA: TGTGCCAGCAATCCCGGGACAGGGGGCCTCAATCAGCCCCAGCATTTT.

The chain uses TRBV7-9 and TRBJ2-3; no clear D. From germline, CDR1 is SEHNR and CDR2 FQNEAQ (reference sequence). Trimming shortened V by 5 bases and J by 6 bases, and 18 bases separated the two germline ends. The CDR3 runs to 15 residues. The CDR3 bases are TGTGCCAGCAGCCTCCGTGACTGGGTCGCGGATACGCAGTATTTT. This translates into CASSLRDWVADTQYF.

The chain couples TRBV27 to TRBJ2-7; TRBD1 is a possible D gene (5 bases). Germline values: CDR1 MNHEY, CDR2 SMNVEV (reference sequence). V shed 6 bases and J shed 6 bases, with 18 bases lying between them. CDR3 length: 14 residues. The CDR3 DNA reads TGTGCCAGCAGCCCCGTGGGGCCTCGGGCCGAGCAGTACGTC. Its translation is CASSPVGPRAEQYV.

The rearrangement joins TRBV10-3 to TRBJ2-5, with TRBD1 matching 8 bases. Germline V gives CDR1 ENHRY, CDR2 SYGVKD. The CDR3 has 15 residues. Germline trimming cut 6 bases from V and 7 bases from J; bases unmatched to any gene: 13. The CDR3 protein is CAIRAGTGAGGTQYF. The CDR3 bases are TGTGCCATCAGGGCCGGGACAGGTGCCGGGGGGACCCAGTACTTC.

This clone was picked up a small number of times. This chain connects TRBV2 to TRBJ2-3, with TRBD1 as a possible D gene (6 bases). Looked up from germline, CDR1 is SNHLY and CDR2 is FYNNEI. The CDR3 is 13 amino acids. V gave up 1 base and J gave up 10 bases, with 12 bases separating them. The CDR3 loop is CASSEDIKGAQYF. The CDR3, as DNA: TGTGCCAGCAGTGAAGATATAAAGGGGGCGCAGTATTTT.

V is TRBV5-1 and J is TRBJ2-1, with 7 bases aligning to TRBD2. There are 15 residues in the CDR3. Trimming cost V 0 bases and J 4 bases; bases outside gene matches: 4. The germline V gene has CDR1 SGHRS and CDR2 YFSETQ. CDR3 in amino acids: CASSLGEGRYNEQFF. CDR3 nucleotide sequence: TGCGCCAGCAGCTTGGGGGAGGGTCGATACAATGAGCAGTTCTTC.

CDR3 sequence (DNA): TGTGCCAGCAGCTCCGCCGGGGTGTCCGGAAACACCATATATTTT. Amino acid sequence: CASSSAGVSGNTIYF. The chain couples TRBV3-1 (or the pseudogene TRBV3-2) to TRBJ1-3; D not resolved. The CDR3 totals 15 residues. Trimming stripped 5 bases from V and 4 bases from J, with 15 bases between. CDR1 is LGHDT, CDR2 YNNKEL, per germline (reference sequence).

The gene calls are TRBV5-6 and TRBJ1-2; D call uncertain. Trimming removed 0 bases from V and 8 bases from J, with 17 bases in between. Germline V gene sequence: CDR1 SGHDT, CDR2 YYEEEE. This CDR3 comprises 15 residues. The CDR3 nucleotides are TGTGCCAGCAGCTTGGCCGGCAGCGAACCTTACGGCTACACCTTC. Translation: CASSLAGSEPYGYTF.

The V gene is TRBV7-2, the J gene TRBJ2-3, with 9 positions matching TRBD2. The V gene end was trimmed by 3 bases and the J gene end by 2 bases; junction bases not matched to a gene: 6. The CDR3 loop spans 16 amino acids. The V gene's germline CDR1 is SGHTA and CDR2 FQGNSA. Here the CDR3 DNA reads TGTGCCAGCAGCTTGCGGGGGGGCGCCCCCACAGATACGCAGTATTTT. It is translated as CASSLRGGAPTDTQYF. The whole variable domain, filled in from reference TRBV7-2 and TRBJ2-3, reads GAGVSQSPSNKVTEKGKDVELRCDPISGHTALYWYRQSLGQGLEFLIYFQGNSAPDKSGLPSDRFSAERTGGSVSTLTIQRTQQEDSAVYLCASSLRGGAPTDTQYFGPGTRLTVL.